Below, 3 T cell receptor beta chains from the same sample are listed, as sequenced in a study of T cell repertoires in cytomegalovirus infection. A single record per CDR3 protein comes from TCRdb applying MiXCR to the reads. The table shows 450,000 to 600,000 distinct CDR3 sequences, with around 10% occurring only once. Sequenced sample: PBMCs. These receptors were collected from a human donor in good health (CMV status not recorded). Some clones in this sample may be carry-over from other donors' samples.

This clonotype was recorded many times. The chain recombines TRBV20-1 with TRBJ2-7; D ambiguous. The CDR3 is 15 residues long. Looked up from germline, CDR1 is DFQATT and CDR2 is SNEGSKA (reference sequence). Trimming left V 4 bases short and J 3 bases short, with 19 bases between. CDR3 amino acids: CSANRAGRSNYEQYF. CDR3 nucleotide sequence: TGCAGTGCTAATAGGGCCGGCCGATCAAACTACGAGCAGTACTTC.

CDR3 in amino acids: CASSLVLGLAHEQYF. Here the CDR3 DNA reads TGTGCCAGCAGCTTAGTATTAGGACTAGCCCACGAGCAGTACTTC. This chain links TRBV7-9 with TRBJ2-7, with 8 bases fitting TRBD2. Germline CDR1 and CDR2: SEHNR and FQNEAQ (reference sequence). The CDR3 covers 15 residues. The trim removed 1 base at V and 5 bases at J, leaving 7 bases unmatched.

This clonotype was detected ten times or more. The CDR3 nucleotides are TGTGCCAGCAGCAGCAGAAGGGCGAACACTGAAGCTTTCTTT. It specifies CASSSRRANTEAFF. The rearrangement links TRBV7-2 to TRBJ1-1; D call uncertain. This CDR3 is built from 14 residues. Trimming removed 5 bases at V and 1 base at J, with 11 bases between. Per the germline V gene, CDR1 is SGHTA and CDR2 is FQGNSA.